The sequence of this TCR beta chain was determined in a study of T cell responses to AZD1222 COVID-19 vaccine. About the study: Pooling was applied to second doses at about 4 or about 12 weeks. Study-level results: Baseline seropositivity characterized only a handful of AZD1222 recipients. Clonal diversity was possibly underestimated, and white British individuals and females predominated among donors. Along spike, vaccine-associated CD4 TCRs were found throughout, with dominance at 160-218 and 743-854.

Germline CDR1 reads MNHEY; CDR2 reads SVGAGI. The germline V and J ends were trimmed by 6 bases and 8 bases, with 14 bases remaining between them. The CDR3 has 13 residues. Clones were sequenced by immunoSEQ multiplex PCR, and TCRdb holds only the in-frame ones, with some missing. The sample contains about 120,000 clones, around 86% of which appear only once. Notes on this clone: Its matching antigen is unknown.

Sequencing was performed on peripheral blood, taken on day 0 of AZD1222 vaccination. The TCR was taken from an adult in good health. The J gene is TRBJ2-1, the V gene TRBV6-5; a possible D gene is TRBD2 (7 bases). CDR3 in amino acids: CASSRGGGHEQFF. CDR3 in DNA: TGTGCCAGCAGCCGGGGAGGGGGACATGAGCAGTTCTTC.